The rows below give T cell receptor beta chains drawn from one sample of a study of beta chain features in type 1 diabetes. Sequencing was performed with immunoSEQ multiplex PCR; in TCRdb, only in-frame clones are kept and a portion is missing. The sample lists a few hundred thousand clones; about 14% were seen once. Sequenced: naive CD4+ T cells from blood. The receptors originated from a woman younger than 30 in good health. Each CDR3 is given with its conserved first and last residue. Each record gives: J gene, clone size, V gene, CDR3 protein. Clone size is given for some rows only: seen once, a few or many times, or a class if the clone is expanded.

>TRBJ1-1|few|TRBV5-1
CASSPAGTGTGPEAFF
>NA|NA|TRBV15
CATSRVGSSYEQYF
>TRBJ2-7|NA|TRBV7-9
CASSYPDRGNEQYF
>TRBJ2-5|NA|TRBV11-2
CASSLGQGRETQYF
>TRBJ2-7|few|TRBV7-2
CASSTGLAAYEQYF
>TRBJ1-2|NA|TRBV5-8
CASSREYGYTF
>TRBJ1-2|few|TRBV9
CASSVGTGTVYGYTF
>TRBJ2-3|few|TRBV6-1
CASTRQGGTDTQYF
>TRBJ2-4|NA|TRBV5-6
CASRDSGSVAKNIQYF
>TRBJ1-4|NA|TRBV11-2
CASSGQRTNEKLFF
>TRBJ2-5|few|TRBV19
CASSPVQGTETQYF
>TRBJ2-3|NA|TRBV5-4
CASSPGLAGGPTWADTQYF
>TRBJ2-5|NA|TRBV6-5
CASSTSGETQYF
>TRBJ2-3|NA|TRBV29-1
CSVVILGSSTDTQYF
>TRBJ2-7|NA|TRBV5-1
CASTGQGAIYEQYF
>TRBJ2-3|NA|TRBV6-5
CASSGLAVTDTQYF
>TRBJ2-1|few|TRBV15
CATSRLAGSSYNEQFF
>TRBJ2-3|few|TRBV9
CASSVGPSGRGTDTQYF
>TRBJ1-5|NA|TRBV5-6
CASSEGQAQSNQPQHF
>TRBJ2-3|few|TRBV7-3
CASSPSQLAATDTQYF
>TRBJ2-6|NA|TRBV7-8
CASSLGLRAGANVLTF
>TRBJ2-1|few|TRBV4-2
CASSHGTGGSYNEQFF
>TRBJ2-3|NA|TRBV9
CASSVGPGTDTQYF
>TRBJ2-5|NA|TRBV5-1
CASSLAAGGYQETQYF
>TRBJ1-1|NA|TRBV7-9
CASSHGRGAAFF